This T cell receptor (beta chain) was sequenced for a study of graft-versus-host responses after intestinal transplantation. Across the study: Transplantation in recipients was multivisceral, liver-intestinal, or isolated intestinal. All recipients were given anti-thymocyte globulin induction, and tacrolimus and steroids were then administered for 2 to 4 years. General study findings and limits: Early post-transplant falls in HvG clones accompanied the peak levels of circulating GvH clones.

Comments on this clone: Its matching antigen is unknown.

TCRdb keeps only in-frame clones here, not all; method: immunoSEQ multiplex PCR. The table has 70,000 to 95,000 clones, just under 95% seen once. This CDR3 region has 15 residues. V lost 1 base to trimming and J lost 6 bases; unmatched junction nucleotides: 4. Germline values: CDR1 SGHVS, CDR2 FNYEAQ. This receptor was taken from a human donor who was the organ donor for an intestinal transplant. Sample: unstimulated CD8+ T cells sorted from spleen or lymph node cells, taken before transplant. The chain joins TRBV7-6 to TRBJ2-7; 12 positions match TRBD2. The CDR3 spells CASSLGLAGDGEQYF. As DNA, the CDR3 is TGTGCCAGCAGCTTAGGACTAGCGGGAGACGGCGAGCAGTACTTC.